The clone carrying this TCR beta chain turned up a few times. What it binds is not known. This sample was taken from a study of T-cell memory formation after mild COVID-19. Study observations and caveats: Contracting CD4+ clones sat mainly in CM and EM; CD8+ in EMRA.

Constant-segment primers served in 5'RACE that generated TCR alpha and TCR beta cDNA libraries bearing sample barcodes and UMIs. TCRdb called the 5' RACE reads again in MiXCR, with one record for every CDR3 protein. Of under 300,000 distinct CDR3 sequences in the sample, 9.4% are singletons; the top ten hold roughly 21%. The V gene end was trimmed by 6 bases and the J gene end by 4 bases; junction bases not matched to a gene: 8. The germline V gene encodes CDR1 SQVTM and CDR2 ANQGSEA. The CDR3 spans 13 residues. V and J are TRBV29-1 and TRBJ2-5, with TRBD2 identical over 7 bases. This TCR came from a man between 18 and 35 years old who had mild COVID-19 (a few samples of this study predate the infection). Cell type and time point are not known. Sample: PBMCs or a T cell subset sorted from them (not recorded which). CDR3 residues: CSVGTRLAETQYF. CDR3 coding DNA: TGCAGCGTGGGAACCAGACTAGCAGAGACCCAGTACTTC. Using reference TRBV29-1 and TRBJ2-5 for the parts outside the CDR3, the full variable domain is SAVISQKPSRDICQRGTSLTIQCQVDSQVTMMFWYRQQPGQSLTLIATANQGSEATYESGFVIDKFPISRPNLTFSTLTVSNMSPEDSSIYLCSVGTRLAETQYFGPGTRLLVL.